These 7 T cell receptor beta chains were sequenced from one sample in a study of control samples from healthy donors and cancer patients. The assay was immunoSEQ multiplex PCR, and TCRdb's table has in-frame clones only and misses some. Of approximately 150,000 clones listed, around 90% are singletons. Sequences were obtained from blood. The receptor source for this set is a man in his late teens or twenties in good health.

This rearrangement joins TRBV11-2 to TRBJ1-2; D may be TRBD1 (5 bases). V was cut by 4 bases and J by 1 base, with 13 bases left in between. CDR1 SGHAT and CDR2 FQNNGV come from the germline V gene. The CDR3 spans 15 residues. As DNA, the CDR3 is TGTGCCAGCAGCTCATACCGGGACCGTAACTATGGCTACACCTTC. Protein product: CASSSYRDRNYGYTF.

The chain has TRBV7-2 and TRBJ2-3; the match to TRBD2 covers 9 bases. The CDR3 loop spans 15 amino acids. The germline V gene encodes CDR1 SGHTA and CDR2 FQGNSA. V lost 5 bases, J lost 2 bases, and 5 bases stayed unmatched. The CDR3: CASSTIAGVTDTQYF. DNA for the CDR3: TGTGCCAGCAGCACGATAGCGGGGGTCACAGATACGCAGTATTTT.

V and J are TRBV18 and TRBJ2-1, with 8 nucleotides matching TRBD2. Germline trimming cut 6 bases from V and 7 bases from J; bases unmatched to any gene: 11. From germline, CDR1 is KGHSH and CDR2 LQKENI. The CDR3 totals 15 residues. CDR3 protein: CASSPVTGGFNEQFF. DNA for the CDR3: TGTGCCAGCTCTCCGGTGACGGGGGGGTTTAATGAGCAGTTCTTC.

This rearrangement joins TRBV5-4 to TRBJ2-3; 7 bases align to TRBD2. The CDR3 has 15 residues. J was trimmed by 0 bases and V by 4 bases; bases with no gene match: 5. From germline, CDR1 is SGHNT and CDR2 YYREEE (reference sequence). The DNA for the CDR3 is TGTGCCAGCAGCAAAGCGGGGTCTAGCACAGATACGCAGTATTTT. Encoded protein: CASSKAGSSTDTQYF. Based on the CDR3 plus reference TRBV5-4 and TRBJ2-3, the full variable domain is ETGVTQSPTHLIKTRGQQVTLRCSSQSGHNTVSWYQQALGQGPQFIFQYYREEENGRGNFPPRFSGLQFPNYSSELNVNALELDDSALYLCASSKAGSSTDTQYFGPGTRLTVL.

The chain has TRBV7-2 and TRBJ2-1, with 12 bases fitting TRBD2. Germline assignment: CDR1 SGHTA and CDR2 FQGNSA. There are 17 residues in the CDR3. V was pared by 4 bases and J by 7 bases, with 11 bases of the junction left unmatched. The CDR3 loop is CASSYTSGGLEGNEQFF. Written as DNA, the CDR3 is TGTGCCAGCAGCTATACTAGCGGGGGGTTAGAGGGGAATGAGCAGTTCTTC.

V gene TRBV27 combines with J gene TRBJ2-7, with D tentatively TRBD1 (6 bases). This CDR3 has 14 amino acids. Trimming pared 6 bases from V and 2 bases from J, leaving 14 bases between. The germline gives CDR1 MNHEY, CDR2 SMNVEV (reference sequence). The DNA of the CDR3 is TGTGCCAGCAGACCAGGACAGCTGACCTACGAGCAGTACTTC. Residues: CASRPGQLTYEQYF.

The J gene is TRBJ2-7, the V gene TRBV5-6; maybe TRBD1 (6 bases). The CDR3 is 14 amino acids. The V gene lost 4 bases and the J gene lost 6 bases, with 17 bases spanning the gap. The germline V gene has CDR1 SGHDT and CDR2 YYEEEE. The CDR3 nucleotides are TGTGCCAGCAGCCCGATCAACAGGGCGTTCGAGCAGTACTTC. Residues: CASSPINRAFEQYF.